This T cell receptor beta chain was captured in a study of blood T cells in healthy people across ages. Every donor gave about 9 milliliters of peripheral blood. This CDR3 has 16 residues. Germline V CDR1 and CDR2: MGHRA, YSYEKL. V gave up 0 bases and J gave up 8 bases; unmatched junction bases: 6. This clonotype has more than one count but fewer than ten. For the second PCR, which ran for roughly 7 to 11 cycles, a sample-barcoded 5' primer and a J-beta primer mix were used. One entry per CDR3 protein, called by TCRdb with MiXCR from the 5' RACE reads. The sample contains some 1,500,000 distinct CDR3 sequences, under 55% of which appear only once.

This rearrangement joins TRBV4-1 to TRBJ1-4; 10 nucleotides match TRBD1. This sequence originates from a woman aged 18-29 years in good health. The sequenced sample consisted of blood. The CDR3 reads CASSQDGQTGGEKLFF. The CDR3 DNA is TGCGCCAGCAGCCAAGACGGACAGACAGGGGGCGAAAAACTGTTTTTT.